The sequence of this TCR beta chain was determined in a study of blood T cell repertoires in COVID-19. About the study: T cells, B-cell-depleted T cells, or PBMCs supplied cDNA or gDNA.

The authors' processing: Estimated nucleated cell counts came from reference gene primer amplification. Clones were sequenced by immunoSEQ multiplex PCR, and TCRdb holds only the in-frame ones, with some missing. D and trimming were read from the DNA, whereas the V and J calls and clone size are those reported in that table. The data contain roughly 62,000 clones, roughly 87% of them singletons. There are 12 residues in the CDR3. With 4 bases removed from V and 5 bases from J, the gap between germline ends came to 10 bases. CDR1 and CDR2 from the germline V gene are SGHDT and YYEEEE. This chain uses TRBV5-6 with TRBJ2-7, with D hard to call. This TCR was recovered from a human donor with acute or convalescent COVID-19. The donor label of this sample is uncertain. Sequenced: peripheral blood. As DNA, the CDR3 is TGTGCCAGCAGCACGGGTTCCAACGAGCAGTACTTC. This translates into CASSTGSNEQYF. The entire variable domain, with the rest obtained from reference TRBV5-6 and TRBJ2-7, is as follows: DAGVTQSPTHLIKTRGQQVTLRCSPKSGHDTVSWYQQALGQGPQFIFQYYEEEERQRGNFPDRFSGHQFPNYSSELNVNALLLGDSALYLCASSTGSNEQYFGPGTRLTVT.